This entry lists 7 T cell receptor beta chains sequenced from one sample in a study of blood T cell repertoires in COVID-19. Libraries were prepared by immunoSEQ multiplex PCR; TCRdb keeps only in-frame clonotypes and omits some of them. This sample has approximately 100,000 clones, with around 90% found just once. Sequencing was performed on peripheral blood. The receptors were sampled from a man in his fifties or sixties with acute or convalescent COVID-19.

The chain recombines TRBV7-9 with TRBJ2-1; TRBD2 agrees at 13 bases. Germline assignment: CDR1 SEHNR and CDR2 FQNEAQ (reference sequence). This CDR3 region has 17 residues. The V segment lost 5 bases and the J segment 3 bases; nucleotides outside the gene matches: 7. The CDR3 protein is CASSLTRLAGGYNEQFF. The CDR3 DNA reads as TGTGCCAGCAGCCTCACCCGACTAGCGGGGGGCTACAATGAGCAGTTCTTC.

The gene calls are TRBV11-3 and TRBJ2-7; D might be TRBD2 (5 bases). This CDR3 contains 15 residues. The V gene lost 1 base and the J gene lost 3 bases, with 13 bases spanning the gap. The germline V gene encodes CDR1 SGHNT and CDR2 YENEEA. CDR3 sequence: CASSLVGGGGYEQYF. Written as DNA, the CDR3 is TGTGCCAGCAGCTTAGTGGGCGGAGGAGGCTACGAGCAGTACTTC.

V usage is TRBV7-8 and J usage is TRBJ1-1; D ambiguous. V dropped 5 bases and J dropped 3 bases, with 13 bases sitting between them. Germline-derived CDR1 and CDR2 are SGHVS and FQNEAQ. This CDR3 is built from 14 residues. DNA for the CDR3: TGTGCCAGCAGCCCCGGTGGTCCTGACACTGAAGCTTTCTTT. This sequence encodes CASSPGGPDTEAFF.

The chain joins TRBV6-1 to TRBJ2-1; D gene unclear. Between the trimmed V and J ends, which lost 4 bases and 0 bases, there was a span of 13 bases. Germline CDR1 reads MNHNS; CDR2 reads SASEGT. This CDR3 region has 16 residues. The CDR3 spells CASSGFPAASYNEQFF. CDR3 DNA: TGTGCCAGCAGTGGTTTCCCCGCGGCCTCCTACAATGAGCAGTTCTTC.

This chain joins TRBV7-9 and TRBJ1-5; 9 nucleotides match TRBD1. The CDR3 is 17 residues long. The germline CDR1 and CDR2 sequences are SEHNR and FQNEAQ (reference sequence). The ends lost 4 bases at V and 0 bases at J; junction bases unmatched: 7. The CDR3 coding sequence is TGTGCCAGCAGCTCGGGGACAGGGACGGGTAGCAATCAGCCCCAGCATTTT. Residues: CASSSGTGTGSNQPQHF.

The rearrangement joins TRBV4-1 to TRBJ1-2; D remains ambiguous. CDR1 and CDR2 from the germline V gene are MGHRA and YSYEKL. The ends were cut back, 0 bases at V and 5 bases at J, with 16 bases in the middle. CDR3 size: 16 residues. The chain's CDR3 is CASSQDPGFREYGYTF. The CDR3 region has the DNA TGCGCCAGCAGCCAAGATCCGGGGTTTCGGGAATATGGCTACACCTTC.

V usage is TRBV10-1 and J usage is TRBJ2-2; tentatively, D is TRBD2 (6 bases). Trimming pared 6 bases from V and 6 bases from J, leaving 14 bases between. From germline, CDR1 is WNHNN and CDR2 SYGVQD (reference sequence). This CDR3 spans 14 amino acids. CDR3 protein: CASSREPGAGELFF. The CDR3 region has the DNA TGCGCCAGCAGCCGGGAGCCCGGAGCCGGGGAGCTGTTTTTT.